Each of the 22 T cell receptor beta chains below was sequenced from the same sample in a study of T-cell memory formation after mild COVID-19 (dated by TCRdb to about 2021). The library was built by means of 5' RACE. Sequenced using an Illumina NovaSeq 6000. The raw public reads went through TCRdb reprocessing: fastp at Q25, MiXCR clone calling, in-frame beta chains kept. Each record represents a unique CDR3 protein, reported with the most common genes and DNA among its rows. Present in this sample are hundreds of thousands of distinct CDR3 sequences, roughly 26% of which were seen just once. In total, the top ten clones hold 8.5% to 10% of the sample. The sample was PBMCs or a T cell subset sorted from them (not recorded which). The receptors were gathered from an adult woman who had mild COVID-19 (a few samples of this study predate the infection). The sample titles of this study are shuffled in the database, so cell type and time point are left out; the donor was told from shared clones.

There are many counts of this clonotype. The chain links TRBV2 to TRBJ2-7; TRBD2 matches at 7 bases. This CDR3 is 14 amino acids long. Per the germline V gene, CDR1 is SNHLY and CDR2 is FYNNEI. V gave up 8 bases and J gave up 2 bases; unmatched junction bases: 9. CDR3 nucleotides: TGTGCCAGCGGCCAAGAGCGGGGAACCTACGAGCAGTACTTC. This gives the protein CASGQERGTYEQYF.

This clonotype has more than one count but fewer than ten. The V gene is TRBV3-1, the J gene TRBJ1-5; D is possibly TRBD1 (5 bases). Germline CDR1 LGHDT, CDR2 YNNKEL (reference sequence). This CDR3 is built from 14 residues. Trimming took 5 bases from V and 5 from J, leaving 13 bases between them. CDR3 region: CASSRAGGDQPQHF. DNA for the CDR3: TGTGCCAGCAGCAGGGCTGGGGGTGATCAGCCCCAGCATTTT.

In this sample, this clonotype turned up a few times. The chain carries TRBV7-9 and TRBJ2-1; D tentatively reads TRBD1 or TRBD2 (6 bases each). The CDR3 consists of 12 residues. From germline, CDR1 is SEHNR and CDR2 FQNEAQ (reference sequence). V was pared by 5 bases and J by 9 bases, with 11 bases between. CDR3 sequence: CASSRTAGEQFF. The CDR3 DNA follows: TGTGCCAGCAGCCGGACAGCGGGTGAGCAGTTCTTC. Filled out from reference TRBV7-9 and TRBJ2-1, the complete variable domain reads DTGVSQNPRHKITKRGQNVTFRCDPISEHNRLYWYRQTLGQGPEFLTYFQNEAQLEKSRLLSDRFSAERPKGSFSTLEIQRTEQGDSAMYLCASSRTAGEQFFGPGTRLTVL.

The V gene is TRBV5-4, the J gene TRBJ2-7, with D possibly matching TRBD1 (5 bases). Germline loops: CDR1 SGHNT, CDR2 YYREEE (reference sequence). The ends were cut back, 4 bases at V and 6 bases at J, with 11 bases in the middle. This CDR3 is built from 12 residues. In DNA form, the CDR3 reads TGTGCCAGCAGCCCCGGACATCCCGAGCAGTACTTC. Translation: CASSPGHPEQYF.

V gene TRBV29-1 combines with J gene TRBJ1-1, with unresolved D. The V gene's germline CDR1 is SQVTM and CDR2 ANQGSEA. With 7 bases removed from V and 0 bases from J, the gap between germline ends came to 9 bases. The CDR3 loop spans 12 amino acids. The CDR3 coding sequence is TGCAGCGCCACTCACATGAACACTGAAGCTTTCTTT. It encodes CSATHMNTEAFF.

This clonotype has only a few counts. The gene calls are TRBV7-6 and TRBJ2-5; D ambiguous. V lost 0 bases to trimming and J lost 2 bases, with 10 bases between them. Germline assignment: CDR1 SGHVS and CDR2 FNYEAQ. The CDR3 is made up of 15 amino acids. The CDR3 region has the DNA TGTGCCAGCAGCTTAGCCGGTGGAGAACAAGAGACCCAGTACTTC. Translation gives CASSLAGGEQETQYF.

V usage is TRBV9 and J usage is TRBJ2-1; 11 bases line up with TRBD2. CDR3 size: 15 residues. Germline V CDR1 and CDR2: SGDLS, YYNGEE. After removal of 2 bases from V and 8 bases from J, the junction contained 6 bases not matched to a gene. For the CDR3, the DNA is TGTGCCAGCAGCGTCACTAGCGGGAGTCCCGATGAGCAGTTCTTC. As protein: CASSVTSGSPDEQFF.

This clonotype was detected only a few times. The chain combines TRBV6-1 with TRBJ1-1, with D tentatively TRBD1 (6 bases). The CDR3 is 13 residues long. Germline V lookup: CDR1 MNHNS, CDR2 SASEGT. V shed 9 bases and J shed 1 base, with 12 bases lying between them. The CDR3 coding sequence is TGTGCCAGTTCTGTGGGGGCGAACACTGAAGCTTTCTTT. This translates into CASSVGANTEAFF.

This clonotype turned up a few times. This chain joins TRBV12-3 or TRBV12-4 and TRBJ2-7, with D tentatively TRBD2 (5 bases). The CDR3 contains 14 residues. V lost 4 bases and J lost 0, with 10 bases in between. Here the CDR3 DNA reads TGTGCCAGCAGTTCAGCGGTTTCCTCCTACGAGCAGTACTTC. This encodes CASSSAVSSYEQYF.

The J gene is TRBJ2-7, the V gene TRBV4-3; no reliable D call. This CDR3 region has 13 residues. Germline V lookup: CDR1 LGHNA, CDR2 YSLEER. V was pared by 0 bases and J by 6 bases, with 9 bases between. This chain's CDR3 is CASSQDLFSEQYF. Written as DNA, the CDR3 is TGCGCCAGCAGCCAAGATCTGTTCTCCGAGCAGTACTTC.

This clonotype was observed many times. V and J are TRBV3-1 and TRBJ2-3; 7 nucleotides match TRBD1. The CDR3 runs to 13 residues. The germline gives CDR1 LGHDT, CDR2 YNNKEL (reference sequence). V lost 10 bases and J lost 0; bases outside the gene matches: 4. The CDR3: CATRQGSTDTQYF. The CDR3 DNA sequence: TGTGCCACGCGACAGGGAAGCACAGATACGCAGTATTTT.

Only a few counts were recorded for this clonotype. The chain recombines TRBV27 with TRBJ1-2; D is unresolved. The CDR3 runs to 13 residues. The V end was cut by 4 bases, the J end by 3 bases, with 9 bases between. Germline V gene sequence: CDR1 MNHEY, CDR2 SMNVEV (reference sequence). CDR3 amino acids: CASSSRNHYGYTF. CDR3 nucleotide sequence: TGTGCCAGCAGTTCGAGAAACCACTATGGCTACACCTTC.

This clonotype was recorded a few times. The chain has TRBV19 and TRBJ2-5; no definite D call. V lost 10 bases and J 9 bases, leaving 15 bases between the germline ends. The germline CDR1 and CDR2 sequences are LNHDA and SQIVND (reference sequence). CDR3 length equals 11 residues. CDR3 in amino acids: CATDFGRAQYF. In DNA form, the CDR3 reads TGTGCCACCGACTTCGGAAGGGCCCAGTACTTC.

The chain carries TRBV12-3 or TRBV12-4 and TRBJ2-1; TRBD1 might be the D (6 bases). V shed 7 bases and J shed 6 bases, with 19 bases lying between them. The CDR3 runs 15 residues. CDR3 loop: CASTTPGAGVNEQFF. CDR3 DNA sequence: TGTGCCAGCACCACTCCCGGGGCAGGGGTCAATGAGCAGTTCTTC.

The chain combines TRBV5-5 with TRBJ2-5; D possibly matches TRBD1 or TRBD2 (5 bases each). The germline V gene encodes CDR1 SGHKS and CDR2 YYEKEE (reference sequence). V was trimmed by 1 base and J by 4 bases, leaving 11 bases between them. The CDR3 loop spans 14 amino acids. This CDR3 is CASSLFLGAETQYF. In DNA form, the CDR3 reads TGTGCCAGCAGCTTGTTCCTCGGGGCAGAGACCCAGTACTTC.

The chain recombines TRBV5-1 with TRBJ1-1, with 10 bases matching TRBD1. With 4 bases clipped from V and 0 bases from J, the junction kept 9 bases outside the gene matches. Looked up from germline, CDR1 is SGHRS and CDR2 is YFSETQ. The CDR3 loop spans 17 amino acids. CDR3 DNA: TGCGCCAGCAGCGACCGGACAGGGGGTCCGATGAACACTGAAGCTTTCTTT. It is translated as CASSDRTGGPMNTEAFF.

V gene TRBV3-1 combines with J gene TRBJ1-1; no definite D call. The CDR3 is 13 amino acids. Germline lookup yields CDR1 LGHDT and CDR2 YNNKEL (reference sequence). Trimming took 1 base from V and 1 from J, leaving 4 bases between them. The CDR3 spells CASSQVGNTEAFF. In DNA, the CDR3 is TGTGCCAGCAGCCAAGTTGGGAACACTGAAGCTTTCTTT.

The rearrangement uses TRBV7-9 and TRBJ2-2; D is undetermined. This CDR3 contains 18 residues. V lost 2 bases to trimming and J lost 5 bases, with 21 bases between them. Germline lookup yields CDR1 SEHNR and CDR2 FQNEAQ (reference sequence). The CDR3 DNA sequence: TGTGCCAGCAGCTTATCTGACCCCCGACCCTCGAGGACCGGGGAGCTGTTTTTT. Its translation is CASSLSDPRPSRTGELFF.

The chain employs TRBV25-1 and TRBJ2-1, with 9 bases identical to TRBD2. V was pared by 2 bases and J by 13 bases, with 3 bases of the junction left unmatched. CDR1 is MGHDK, CDR2 SYGVNS, per germline. There are 12 residues in the CDR3. CDR3 in amino acids: CASSENSGRQFF. The DNA for the CDR3 is TGTGCCAGCAGTGAAAATAGCGGGAGACAGTTCTTC.

The chain couples TRBV6-5 to TRBJ2-7; TRBD2 might be the D (6 bases). V dropped 5 bases and J dropped 2 bases, with 16 bases sitting between them. In germline, CDR1 is MNHEY, CDR2 SVGAGI. This CDR3 spans 15 amino acids. Written as DNA, the CDR3 is TGTGCCAGCAGTCCAACGTGGGACTGGCCCTACGAGCAGTACTTC. It codes for CASSPTWDWPYEQYF.

The chain employs TRBV5-6 and TRBJ2-7, with D unresolved. The CDR3 covers 15 residues. Per germline, CDR1 SGHDT and CDR2 YYEEEE. V gave up 0 bases and J gave up 0 bases, with 10 bases separating them. CDR3 loop: CASSLVDASSYEQYF. DNA for the CDR3: TGTGCCAGCAGCTTGGTTGATGCGAGCTCCTACGAGCAGTACTTC.

This clonotype was seen a few times. The rearrangement joins TRBV20-1 to TRBJ1-5; D ambiguous. V lost 1 base and J lost 9, with 13 bases in between. The CDR3 contains 13 residues. Germline assignment: CDR1 DFQATT and CDR2 SNEGSKA (reference sequence). The CDR3 region is CSARADGPSPQHF. DNA of the CDR3: TGCAGTGCTAGAGCGGACGGGCCATCGCCCCAGCATTTT.